Below are 4 T cell receptor beta chains sequenced from a single sample in a study of blood T cell repertoires in COVID-19. Generated by immunoSEQ multiplex PCR, the TCRdb table keeps only in-frame clones and is missing some. The sample has 130,000 to 150,000 clones, roughly 88% seen once. The sample taken for sequencing was peripheral blood. The receptor set was obtained from a woman aged 55-70 years with COVID-19, enrolled during active disease.

This chain connects TRBV27 to TRBJ1-6, with TRBD1 matching over 8 bases. Per germline, CDR1 MNHEY and CDR2 SMNVEV (reference sequence). The CDR3 covers 15 residues. V lost 6 bases, J lost 6 bases, and 7 bases stayed unmatched. The CDR3 region has the DNA TGTGCCAGCAGCGTCCGGGACAGGTTTAATTCACCCCTCCACTTT. This translates into CASSVRDRFNSPLHF.

This chain connects TRBV7-2 to TRBJ2-3; 8 positions agree with TRBD2. The V gene's germline CDR1 is SGHTA and CDR2 FQGNSA. The CDR3 loop spans 15 amino acids. The V gene end was trimmed by 5 bases and the J gene end by 1 base; junction bases not matched to a gene: 5. The CDR3 spells CASSPRSGGTDTQYF. The CDR3 nucleotides are TGTGCCAGCAGCCCGCGTAGCGGGGGCACAGATACGCAGTATTTT.

The chain combines TRBV7-3 with TRBJ2-1, with a possible D match to TRBD2 (6 bases). Trimming left V 2 bases short and J 0 bases short, with 14 bases between. The germline V gene has CDR1 SGHTA and CDR2 FQGTGA. The CDR3 consists of 17 residues. The CDR3 coding sequence is TGTGCCAGCAGCTTATTTCGGGGGTCGAGCTCCTACAATGAGCAGTTCTTC. Translating it yields CASSLFRGSSSYNEQFF. The full variable domain, rest sourced from reference TRBV7-3 and TRBJ2-1, is GAGVSQTPSNKVTEKGKYVELRCDPISGHTALYWYRQSLGQGPEFLIYFQGTGAADDSGLPNDRFFAVRPEGSVSTLKIQRTERGDSAVYLCASSLFRGSSSYNEQFFGPGTRLTVL.

The chain uses TRBV11-3 and TRBJ2-3, with TRBD2 identical over 9 bases. The CDR3 length is 16 residues. V lost 1 base, J lost 4 bases, and 6 bases stayed unmatched. Germline V gives CDR1 SGHNT, CDR2 YENEEA. The CDR3 sequence is CASSLGTSVFADTQYF. CDR3 bases: TGTGCCAGCAGCTTAGGGACTAGCGTTTTCGCAGATACGCAGTATTTT.